The text below deals with one T cell receptor (beta chain). Produced via immunoSEQ multiplex PCR; TCRdb's table is partial and in-frame only. The sample lists some 280,000 clones, around four fifths seen once, with around 4% in the top ten. Trimming removed 0 bases at V and 0 bases at J, with 9 bases between. Germline CDR1 is SGHAT and CDR2 is FQNNGV. The CDR3 runs to 16 residues. This specimen comes from a study of blood T cell repertoires in COVID-19. This chain joins TRBV11-2 and TRBJ1-5, with D possibly matching TRBD1 (6 bases). This clonotype was obtained from a woman in her 50s with active or convalescent COVID-19. The specimen sequenced was peripheral blood. CDR3 DNA sequence: TGTGCCAGCAGCTTAGAGGGGGCTAATAGCAATCAGCCCCAGCATTTT. Its protein is CASSLEGANSNQPQHF.